This section outlines one TCR beta chain sequence together with its context. The sample comes from a study of blood T cell repertoires in COVID-19. There are 16 residues in the CDR3. CDR1 is LGHDT and CDR2 is YNNKEL in the germline V gene (reference sequence). V lost 2 bases and J 0 bases, leaving 11 bases between the germline ends. The repertoire was sequenced with immunoSEQ multiplex PCR; TCRdb's copy has only in-frame clones and lacks some. The sample shows more than 350,000 clones, roughly nine tenths of them seen only once. The specimen was PBMCs or T cells enriched from blood (not recorded which). The receptor's source is a man between 18 and 35 years old who had recovered from COVID-19. The chain links TRBV3-1 (or the pseudogene TRBV3-2) to TRBJ1-3, with D perhaps matching TRBD1 (6 bases). The CDR3 spells CASSQLGGDSGNTIYF. Here the CDR3 DNA reads TGTGCCAGCAGCCAATTAGGGGGGGACTCTGGAAACACCATATATTTT.